This T cell receptor beta chain stems from a study of blood T cell repertoires in COVID-19. Generated by immunoSEQ multiplex PCR, the TCRdb table keeps only in-frame clones and is missing some. The data contain hundreds of thousands of clones, more than 75% of them singletons. Trimming cost V 5 bases and J 6 bases; bases outside gene matches: 10. Germline V gene data show CDR1 as MDHEN and CDR2 as SYDVKM. The CDR3 has 15 amino acids. The count of this clone is one. The TCR sequence derives from a woman in her 30s who had recovered from COVID-19. The V and J genes are TRBV28 and TRBJ1-1; 9 bases line up with TRBD1. Sequencing used PBMCs or T cells enriched from blood (not recorded which). The CDR3 DNA sequence: TGTGCCAGCAGTCCCCCCGGGACAGGGAGGGCTGAAGCTTTCTTT. The encoded protein is CASSPPGTGRAEAFF.